Shown below are 8 T cell receptor beta chains from a single sample sequenced in a study of blood T cell repertoires in COVID-19. Here immunoSEQ multiplex PCR was the method, and the copy in TCRdb shows in-frame clones only, minus some. This sample has about 220,000 clones; roughly 84% occur once, and the top ten carry 4% to 6%. Material for sequencing was peripheral blood. The receptors shown here come from a woman aged 55 to 70 who had recovered from COVID-19.

The J gene is TRBJ1-2, the V gene TRBV10-3, with 10 bases identical to TRBD1. Germline trimming cut 3 bases from V and 8 bases from J; bases unmatched to any gene: 6. Germline lookup yields CDR1 ENHRY and CDR2 SYGVKD. The CDR3 is 14 residues long. As DNA, the CDR3 is TGTGCCATCAGTGACGGACAGGGGGACGGCGGCTACACCTTC. Translation gives CAISDGQGDGGYTF.

J is TRBJ2-7 and V is TRBV6-5; possibly TRBD1 for D (6 bases). Germline V gene sequence: CDR1 MNHEY, CDR2 SVGAGI. V lost 8 bases and J lost 1, with 12 bases in between. The CDR3 is 13 amino acids. This CDR3 is CASLDRASYEQYF. In DNA form, the CDR3 reads TGTGCCAGCCTGGACAGAGCTTCCTACGAGCAGTACTTC.

The chain recombines TRBV9 with TRBJ2-3, with D hard to call. The CDR3 is 13 residues long. CDR1 and CDR2 (germline): SGDLS, YYNGEE. Trimming pared 2 bases from V and 0 bases from J, leaving 4 bases between. The CDR3 loop is CASSVTSTDTQYF. In nucleotides, the CDR3 is TGTGCCAGCAGCGTGACTAGCACAGATACGCAGTATTTT. The whole variable domain, filled in from reference TRBV9 and TRBJ2-3, reads DSGVTQTPKHLITATGQRVTLRCSPRSGDLSVYWYQQSLDQGLQFLIQYYNGEERAKGNILERFSAQQFPDLHSELNLSSLELGDSALYFCASSVTSTDTQYFGPGTRLTVL.

The rearrangement joins TRBV4-1 to TRBJ2-7; D possibly corresponds to TRBD2 (6 bases). The CDR3 runs 14 residues. Deletions cut 0 bases from V and 2 bases from J, with 8 bases between. Germline values: CDR1 MGHRA, CDR2 YSYEKL. CDR3 residues: CASSQEERAYEQYF. For the CDR3, the DNA is TGCGCCAGCAGCCAAGAAGAGCGGGCCTACGAGCAGTACTTC.

The chain uses TRBV7-3 and TRBJ2-1; TRBD2 might be the D (6 bases). Trimming stripped 4 bases from V and 5 bases from J, with 12 bases between. CDR1 is SGHTA, CDR2 FQGTGA, per germline. This CDR3 comprises 14 residues. CDR3: CASSSGLRNNEQFF. In nucleotides, the CDR3 is TGTGCCAGCAGCTCGGGACTCCGGAACAATGAGCAGTTCTTC.

The chain couples TRBV27 to TRBJ2-7; unclear D gene. The CDR3 length is 13 residues. In germline, CDR1 is MNHEY, CDR2 SMNVEV (reference sequence). V was shortened by 2 bases and J by 2 bases, with 7 bases between the two germline ends. CDR3 residues: CASSLGRTYEQYF. CDR3 in DNA: TGTGCCAGCAGTTTAGGCAGGACCTACGAGCAGTACTTC.

This sequence joins TRBV5-1 and TRBJ2-7, with 7 bases identical to TRBD1. J was trimmed by 1 base and V by 5 bases; bases with no gene match: 9. The CDR3 spans 15 residues. Germline V gives CDR1 SGHRS, CDR2 YFSETQ. The CDR3 region has the DNA TGCGCCAGCAGTTCCGGGACAGCTAATTCCTACGAGCAGTACTTC. It translates to CASSSGTANSYEQYF.

On this clone: Other nucleotide sequences in the sample specify the same CDR3. The rearrangement uses TRBV12-3 or TRBV12-4 and TRBJ2-7; D unresolved. The CDR3 runs to 11 residues. V was clipped by 4 bases and J by 3 bases, with 4 bases between them. Here the CDR3 reads CASSSGYEQYF. CDR3 bases: TGTGCCAGCAGTTCCGGCTACGAGCAGTACTTC.